These 25 T cell receptor beta chains share one sample of origin, sequenced in a study of CD8+ T cells in alopecia areata. cDNA serving as the sequencing template came from extracted, reverse transcribed RNA. Measured with immunoSEQ multiplex PCR; TCRdb has only the in-frame clones, and not every one. The profile covers 15,000 to 20,000 clones, none occurring a single time. Sorting used CD4, CD8alpha, NKG2D, NKG2ACE and other markers on pooled cutaneous lymph node cells. The sequenced material came from CD8+ T cells sorted from a lymph node. The receptors here all came from a C3H/HeJ mouse with alopecia areata. MHC haplotype of the mouse line: H2-k.

This clone has just a few counts. The listed genes are named as in mouse. Read sequence stops 4 residues before the CDR3 end, and the germline J gene provides the missing end. The genes are TRBV13-2 and TRBJ2-7, with a tentative D call TRBD1 (7 bases). The CDR3 is made up of 15 amino acids. Germline V lookup: CDR1 NNHNN, CDR2 SYGAGS (reference sequence). The germline V and J ends were trimmed by 0 bases and 2 bases, with 12 bases remaining between them. Incomplete CDR3 DNA: TGTGCCAGCGGTGATGAGGGGGCGCTGCCCTAT. Its translation: CASGDEGALPY. In full, the CDR3 is CASGDEGALPYEQYF.

This clone has more than one count but fewer than ten. TCRdb's protein and the DNA translation differ at residue 11; the protein here comes from the DNA. The genes are named according to mouse. Read data end 3 residues before the CDR3 end; the end is taken from the germline J gene. The rearrangement uses TRBV13-3 and TRBJ1-6, with D possibly TRBD1 on 5 matching bases. TRBJ1-6 is an open reading frame, and its role is uncertain. This CDR3 spans 14 amino acids. CDR1 and CDR2 from the germline V gene are NNHDY and SYVADS. V was clipped by 3 bases and J by 6 bases, with 10 bases between them. Here the CDR3 reads CASSGRAFNSPLYF. Incomplete CDR3 DNA: TGTGCCAGCAGTGGCAGGGCATTTAATTCGCCC.

This clone was seen more than once but under ten times. Here the gene names and germline are mouse. The sequenced fragment ends 4 residues before the CDR3 boundary, so the rest is inferred from the germline J gene. The gene calls are TRBV13-3 and TRBJ1-4; 9 bases agree with TRBD1. Trimming cost V 1 base and J 4 bases; bases outside gene matches: 5. CDR3 length equals 16 residues. Germline V gene sequence: CDR1 NNHDY, CDR2 SYVADS. CDR3 DNA, as far as it was read: TGTGCCAGCAGTGATACCGGGACAGGGCTCAACGAA. Amino acids: CASSDTGTGLNE. The entire CDR3 protein reads CASSDTGTGLNERLFF.

This clone was observed a few times. The gene names given are mouse names. The read ends 4 residues early relative to the CDR3; the germline J gene fills the gap. The chain recombines TRBV13-3 with TRBJ2-5, with D possibly TRBD1 on 6 matching bases. CDR1 is NNHDY, CDR2 SYVADS, per germline. The length of the CDR3 is 14 residues. V was pared by 0 bases and J by 3 bases, with 8 bases between. CDR3 DNA, as far as it was read: TGTGCCAGCAGTGATGCGGGGACACAAGAC. Residues: CASSDAGTQD. The full CDR3 reads CASSDAGTQDTQYF.

Points on this clone: Here the gene names and germline are mouse. The read halts 4 residues ahead of the CDR3 end, with the missing end drawn from the germline J gene. V is TRBV19 and J is TRBJ2-5; tentative D call: TRBD1 (6 bases). The CDR3 is 16 amino acids. Germline-derived CDR1 and CDR2 are FNHDT and SITEND (reference sequence). Trimming stripped 0 bases from V and 0 bases from J, with 11 bases between. The CDR3 bases that were read are TGTGCCAGCAGTATAGGGCAGGGGATTAACCAAGAC. Its protein product is CASSIGQGINQD. The whole CDR3 sequence reads CASSIGQGINQDTQYF.

This clone has a handful of counts. Gene names refer to mouse genes. The read halts 4 residues ahead of the CDR3 end, with the missing end drawn from the germline J gene. The rearrangement links TRBV13-3 to TRBJ2-7; 9 bases are a match to TRBD2. CDR1 and CDR2 (germline): NNHDY, SYVADS. Losses at the gene ends were 2 bases for V and 0 bases for J; bases not matched to a gene: 3. The CDR3 sequence is 15 residues long. The part of the CDR3 DNA that was read is TGTGCCAGCAGTGAAAGACTGGGGGTCTCCTAT. This gives the protein CASSERLGVSY. In full, the CDR3 reads CASSERLGVSYEQYF.

This clone has just a few counts. Gene and germline names: mouse. The read falls 4 residues short of the CDR3 end, and the missing part is taken from the germline J gene. This sequence joins TRBV1 and TRBJ1-1; TRBD1 matches at 12 bases. This CDR3 region has 14 residues. Germline V gene data show CDR1 as NSQYPW and CDR2 as LRSPGD (reference sequence). CDR3 protein: CTCSAGTGGGEVFF. The CDR3 DNA, read in part, is TGCACCTGCAGTGCCGGGACAGGGGGCGGA. The variable domain in full, with the rest retrieved from reference TRBV1 and TRBJ1-1, is VTLLEQNPRWRLVPRGQAVNLRCILKNSQYPWMSWYQQDLQKQLQWLFTLRSPGDKEVKSLPGADYLATRVTDTELRLQVANMSQGRTLYCTCSAGTGGGEVFFGKGTRLTVV.

The sample holds a few counts of this clone. The germline and genes are mouse ones. CDR3 loop: CASGDDTGGNYAEQFF. CDR3 DNA, as far as it was read: TGTGCCAGCGGTGATGATACTGGGGGTAACTATGCT. The chain employs TRBV13-2 and TRBJ2-1; 8 bases map to TRBD2. Sequencing ends 4 residues short of the CDR3 end; the germline J gene provides the rest. The CDR3 runs to 16 residues. Germline V lookup: CDR1 NNHNN, CDR2 SYGAGS (reference sequence). Unmatched junction bases numbered 2, after V lost 0 bases and J lost 0 bases.

On this clone: TCRdb's protein and the DNA translation differ at residue 13; the protein here comes from the DNA. Gene names and germline match the mouse. Sequencing ends 3 residues short of the CDR3 end; the germline J gene provides the rest. The V gene is TRBV19, the J gene TRBJ1-3, with D perhaps matching TRBD1 (6 bases). Germline CDR1 reads FNHDT; CDR2 reads SITEND (reference sequence). The CDR3 spans 16 residues. Trimming left V 4 bases short and J 0 bases short, with 14 bases between. CDR3 DNA, as far as it was read: TGTGCCAGCAGTTCGGGACAAGGATATTCTGGAAATACG. Translating gives CASSSGQGYSGNT. The entire CDR3 is CASSSGQGYSGNTLYF. Full variable domain (remainder filled in from reference TRBV19 and TRBJ1-3): GGIITQTPKFLIGQEGQKLTLKCQQNFNHDTMYWYRQDSGKGLRLIYYSITENDLQKGDLSEGYDASREKKSSFSLTVTSAQKNEMAVFLCASSSGQGYSGNTLYFGEGSRLIVV.

The sample holds many counts of this clone. Gene names are mouse gene names. The covered CDR3 bases are TGCACCTGCAGTGCAGATCACGTACAGGGGGCCTAT. Translated: CTCSADHVQGAY. The CDR3, in full, reads CTCSADHVQGAYEQYF. The rearrangement joins TRBV1 to TRBJ2-7, with 8 nucleotides matching TRBD1. From the germline J gene comes the end of the CDR3, since the read stops 4 residues before it. CDR3 length: 16 amino acids. Germline V gene data show CDR1 as NSQYPW and CDR2 as LRSPGD (reference sequence). J lost 2 bases, V lost 0 bases, and 6 bases had no gene match.

This clone has only a few counts. Gene and germline names: mouse. The read falls 4 residues short of the CDR3 end, and the missing part is taken from the germline J gene. The chain joins TRBV19 to TRBJ1-1, with 9 bases lining up with TRBD1. J was trimmed by 1 base and V by 4 bases; bases with no gene match: 2. The CDR3 sequence is 14 residues long. Looked up from germline, CDR1 is FNHDT and CDR2 is SITEND (reference sequence). The CDR3 bases that were read are TGTGCCAGCAGTGTGACAGGGGGAAACACA. Its protein is CASSVTGGNT. The whole CDR3 is CASSVTGGNTEVFF.

This clone has just a few counts. Here the gene names and germline are mouse. The CDR3 is cut off 4 residues early in the read; its end comes from the germline J gene. V and J are TRBV19 and TRBJ2-5, with D possibly TRBD1 on 6 matching bases. The CDR3 runs 14 residues. The V gene's germline CDR1 is FNHDT and CDR2 SITEND (reference sequence). The sequenced CDR3 bases are TGTGCCAGCAGTATAAGGGGACAAGAAGAC. Translated: CASSIRGQED. The whole CDR3 region reads CASSIRGQEDTQYF.

About this clone itself: Genes and germline come from the mouse. The observed sequence ends 4 residues before the CDR3 terminus, with the missing tail filled in from the germline J gene. The chain employs TRBV1 and TRBJ2-1, with unresolved D. CDR3 length: 14 amino acids. Germline lookup yields CDR1 NSQYPW and CDR2 LRSPGD (reference sequence). The germline V and J ends were trimmed by 6 bases and 0 bases, with 9 bases remaining between them. The part of the CDR3 DNA that was read is TGCACCTGCAGCAGACAAACTAACTATGCT. It specifies CTCSRQTNYA. The whole CDR3 protein reads CTCSRQTNYAEQFF.

To note about this clone: Gene names denote mouse genes. The read terminates 4 residues before the CDR3 end, so the remaining end is supplied by the germline J gene. The chain uses TRBV13-3 and TRBJ1-4; 10 bases line up with TRBD1. The CDR3 sequence is 16 residues long. Germline lookup yields CDR1 NNHDY and CDR2 SYVADS. Trimming removed 0 bases from V and 3 bases from J; junction bases left unmatched: 2. Here the CDR3 reads CASSDADRGANERLFF. The CDR3 DNA, read in part, is TGTGCCAGCAGTGATGCGGACAGGGGGGCCAACGAA.

This clone was counted at least ten times. Gene labels here are mouse ones. The read finishes 4 residues shy of the CDR3 end, and the germline J gene is used to complete it. The chain links TRBV29 to TRBJ2-4; TRBD1 matches 10 bases. J lost 3 bases, V lost 4 bases, and 7 bases had no gene match. Germline V gene data show CDR1 as MSHET and CDR2 as SYDVDS. The CDR3 is made up of 16 amino acids. CDR3 protein: CASSSPGTGVQNTLYF. The CDR3 bases that were read are TGTGCTAGCAGTTCGCCCGGGACAGGGGTGCAAAAC.

This clone came up many times. Mouse gene names and germline throughout. The CDR3 is cut off 4 residues early in the read; its end comes from the germline J gene. V and J are TRBV12-1 and TRBJ1-2, with 10 nucleotides matching TRBD1. Trimming at V came to 2 bases and at J to 2 bases, leaving 1 base not matched to a gene. The CDR3 totals 14 residues. CDR1 and CDR2 from the germline V gene are SGHSN and HYEKVE. The part of the CDR3 DNA that was read is TGTGCCAGCTCTCCGACAGGGGGCAACTCC. It encodes CASSPTGGNS. The complete CDR3 sequence is CASSPTGGNSDYTF.

The sample holds a few counts of this clone. The germline and genes are mouse ones. The CDR3 end lies 4 residues beyond the end of the read and is filled in from the germline J gene. The rearrangement links TRBV1 to TRBJ2-4, with D possibly TRBD1 on 6 matching bases. This CDR3 is built from 16 residues. Germline V lookup: CDR1 NSQYPW, CDR2 LRSPGD (reference sequence). CDR3 bases read: TGCACCTGCAGTGCAGATCCCCACGGACAGAAAAAC. Encoded protein: CTCSADPHGQKN. From start to end, the CDR3 is CTCSADPHGQKNTLYF.

This clone was found many times. Genes here carry mouse names. The read halts 4 residues ahead of the CDR3 end, with the missing end drawn from the germline J gene. V usage is TRBV13-1 and J usage is TRBJ2-1; possibly TRBD1 for D (5 bases). Trimming took off 1 base at V and 0 bases at J, with 8 bases between the two ends. The germline V gene has CDR1 NSHNY and CDR2 SYGAGN. The CDR3 loop spans 15 amino acids. The sequenced CDR3 bases are TGTGCCAGCAGTGATAACCAGGGTAACTATGCT. Encoded protein: CASSDNQGNYA. The full CDR3 reads CASSDNQGNYAEQFF.

Notes on this clone: Genes here carry mouse names. The read stops 4 residues short of the end of the CDR3; the missing end is completed from the germline J gene. The chain employs TRBV16 and TRBJ1-2, with TRBD1 as a possible D gene (6 bases). V was trimmed by 0 bases and J by 4 bases, leaving 12 bases between them. The CDR3 length is 15 residues. From germline, CDR1 is SGHSA and CDR2 FRNQAP. CDR3 DNA (partial): TGTGCAAGCAGCTTAGATCAGGGGAGGGGCTCC. This codes for CASSLDQGRGS. The entire CDR3 is CASSLDQGRGSDYTF.

A remark on this clone: The genes and germline here are from mouse. The read ends 4 residues early relative to the CDR3; the germline J gene fills the gap. V gene TRBV13-1 combines with J gene TRBJ1-4, with unresolved D. The V gene lost 0 bases and the J gene lost 5 bases, with 5 bases spanning the gap. There are 13 residues in the CDR3. CDR1 is NSHNY, CDR2 SYGAGN, per germline. CDR3 DNA (partial): TGTGCCAGCAGTGATGCAACAAACGAA. Its translation is CASSDATNE. The complete CDR3 reads CASSDATNERLFF.

This clone was observed a few times. These gene names are mouse names. The CDR3 is cut off 4 residues early in the read; its end comes from the germline J gene. V gene TRBV1 combines with J gene TRBJ2-7; 10 nucleotides match TRBD1. The CDR3 consists of 14 residues. Per germline, CDR1 NSQYPW and CDR2 LRSPGD (reference sequence). CDR3 DNA (partial): TGCACCTGCAGACTACCGGGACAGGGGTAT. Protein product: CTCRLPGQGY. The whole CDR3 sequence reads CTCRLPGQGYEQYF. Full variable domain (remainder filled in from reference TRBV1 and TRBJ2-7): VTLLEQNPRWRLVPRGQAVNLRCILKNSQYPWMSWYQQDLQKQLQWLFTLRSPGDKEVKSLPGADYLATRVTDTELRLQVANMSQGRTLYCTCRLPGQGYEQYFGPGTRLTVL.

Regarding this clone: These gene names are mouse names. The CDR3 end lies 4 residues beyond the end of the read and is filled in from the germline J gene. This chain uses TRBV13-3 with TRBJ2-7, with 10 bases matching TRBD2. The CDR3 sequence is 13 residues long. The V gene's germline CDR1 is NNHDY and CDR2 SYVADS. The CDR3 sequence: CASRGTGADEQYF. The sequenced CDR3 bases are TGTGCCAGCAGAGGGACTGGGGCCGAT.

As for this clone: Gene labels here are mouse ones. The read terminates 4 residues before the CDR3 end, so the remaining end is supplied by the germline J gene. The chain uses TRBV13-2 and TRBJ2-1; 8 nucleotides agree with TRBD2. CDR3 length: 14 amino acids. CDR1 and CDR2 from the germline V gene are NNHNN and SYGAGS (reference sequence). Trimming at V came to 0 bases and at J to 4 bases, leaving 0 bases not matched to a gene. The covered CDR3 bases are TGTGCCAGCGGTGATGGACTGGGGTATGCT. Translation gives CASGDGLGYA. The entire CDR3 protein reads CASGDGLGYAEQFF.

In its sample, this clone was seen many times. Germline and genes: mouse. From the germline J gene comes the end of the CDR3, since the read stops 4 residues before it. This chain links TRBV19 with TRBJ2-1, with TRBD2 matching 10 bases. CDR1 is FNHDT and CDR2 is SITEND in the germline V gene (reference sequence). The CDR3 length is 15 residues. J lost 4 bases, V lost 4 bases, and 5 bases had no gene match. The CDR3 is CASSLRDWGYAEQFF. CDR3 DNA, as far as it was read: TGTGCCAGCAGTCTTCGGGACTGGGGTTATGCT. Looking up the rest from reference TRBV19 and TRBJ2-1 gives the full variable domain: GGIITQTPKFLIGQEGQKLTLKCQQNFNHDTMYWYRQDSGKGLRLIYYSITENDLQKGDLSEGYDASREKKSSFSLTVTSAQKNEMAVFLCASSLRDWGYAEQFFGPGTRLTVL.

This clone was counted a few times. Gene names denote mouse genes. Read coverage stops 4 residues before the CDR3 terminus; the germline J gene supplies the remainder. The chain links TRBV13-1 to TRBJ2-5; no firm D call. The CDR3 is 12 residues long. The germline CDR1 and CDR2 sequences are NSHNY and SYGAGN. CDR3 amino acids: CASSDTEDTQYF. Incomplete CDR3 DNA: TGTGCCAGCAGTGATACAGAAGAC.